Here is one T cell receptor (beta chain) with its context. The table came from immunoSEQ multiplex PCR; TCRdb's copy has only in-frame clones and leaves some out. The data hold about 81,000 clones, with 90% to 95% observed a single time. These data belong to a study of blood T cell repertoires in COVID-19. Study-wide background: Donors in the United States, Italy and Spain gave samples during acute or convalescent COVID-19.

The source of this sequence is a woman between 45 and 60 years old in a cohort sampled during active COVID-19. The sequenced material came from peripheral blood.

The CDR3 loop reads CASSPVGGTGYGYTF. The CDR3 coding sequence is TGTGCCAGCAGCCCCGTGGGGGGGACGGGCTATGGCTACACCTTC. The chain couples TRBV3-1 (or the pseudogene TRBV3-2) to TRBJ1-2, with D tentatively TRBD1 (5 bases). Germline CDR1 reads LGHDT; CDR2 reads YNNKEL (reference sequence). Trimming removed 4 bases at V and 4 bases at J, with 16 bases between. The CDR3 sequence is 15 residues long.